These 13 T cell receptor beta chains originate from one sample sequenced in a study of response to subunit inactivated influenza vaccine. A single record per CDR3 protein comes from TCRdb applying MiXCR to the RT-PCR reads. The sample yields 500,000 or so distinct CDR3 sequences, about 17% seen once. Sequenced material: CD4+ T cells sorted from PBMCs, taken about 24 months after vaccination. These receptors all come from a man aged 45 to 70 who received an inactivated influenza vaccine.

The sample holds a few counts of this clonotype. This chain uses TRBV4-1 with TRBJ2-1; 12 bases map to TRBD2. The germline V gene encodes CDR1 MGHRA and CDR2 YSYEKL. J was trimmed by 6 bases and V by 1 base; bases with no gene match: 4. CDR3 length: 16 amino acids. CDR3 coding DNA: TGCGCCAGCAGCCAAGCTAGGACTAGCGGGATCAATGAGCAGTTCTTC. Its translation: CASSQARTSGINEQFF.

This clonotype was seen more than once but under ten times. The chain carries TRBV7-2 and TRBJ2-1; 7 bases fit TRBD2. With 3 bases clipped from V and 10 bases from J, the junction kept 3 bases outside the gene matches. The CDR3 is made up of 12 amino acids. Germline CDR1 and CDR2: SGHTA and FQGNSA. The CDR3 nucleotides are TGTGCCAGCAGCTTTCGAGCGGGGGAGCAGTTCTTC. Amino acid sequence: CASSFRAGEQFF.

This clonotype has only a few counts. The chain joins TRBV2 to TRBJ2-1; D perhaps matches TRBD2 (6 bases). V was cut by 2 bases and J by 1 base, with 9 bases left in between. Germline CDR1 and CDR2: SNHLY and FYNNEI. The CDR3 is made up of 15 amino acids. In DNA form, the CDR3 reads TGTGCCAGCAGTGAACTTAGCGGTTCCTACAATGAGCAGTTCTTC. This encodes CASSELSGSYNEQFF.

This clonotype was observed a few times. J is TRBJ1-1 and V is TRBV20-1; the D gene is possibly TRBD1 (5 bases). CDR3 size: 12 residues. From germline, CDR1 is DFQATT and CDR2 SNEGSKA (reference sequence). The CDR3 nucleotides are TGCAGCGCGACCAGGGTATCCACTGAAGCTTTCTTT. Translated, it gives CSATRVSTEAFF.

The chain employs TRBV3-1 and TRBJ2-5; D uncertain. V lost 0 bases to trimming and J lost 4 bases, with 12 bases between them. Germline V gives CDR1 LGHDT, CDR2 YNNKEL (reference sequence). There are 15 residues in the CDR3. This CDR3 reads CASSQDSIRGETQYF. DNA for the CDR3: TGTGCCAGCAGCCAAGACTCCATACGAGGAGAGACCCAGTACTTC.

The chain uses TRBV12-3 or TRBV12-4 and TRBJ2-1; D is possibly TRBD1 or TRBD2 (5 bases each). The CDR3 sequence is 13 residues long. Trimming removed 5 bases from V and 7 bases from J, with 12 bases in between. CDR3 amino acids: CASSTGTTNEQFF. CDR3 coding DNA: TGTGCCAGCAGTACCGGGACCACGAATGAGCAGTTCTTC.

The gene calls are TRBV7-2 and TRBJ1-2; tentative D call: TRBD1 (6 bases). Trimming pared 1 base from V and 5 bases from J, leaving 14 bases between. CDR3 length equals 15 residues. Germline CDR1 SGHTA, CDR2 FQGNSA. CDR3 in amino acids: CASSLGPDSRYGYTF. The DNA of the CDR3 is TGTGCCAGCAGCTTAGGTCCGGACAGTCGATATGGCTACACCTTC.

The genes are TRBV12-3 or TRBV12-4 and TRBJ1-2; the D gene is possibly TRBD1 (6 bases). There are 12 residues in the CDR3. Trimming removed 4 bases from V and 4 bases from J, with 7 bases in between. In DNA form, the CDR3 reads TGTGCCAGCAGTTACAGGGTCTATGGCTACACCTTC. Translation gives CASSYRVYGYTF.

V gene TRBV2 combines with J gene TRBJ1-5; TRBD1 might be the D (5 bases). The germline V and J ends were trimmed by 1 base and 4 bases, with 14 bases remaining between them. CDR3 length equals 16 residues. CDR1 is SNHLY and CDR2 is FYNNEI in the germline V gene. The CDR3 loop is CASSEVGTLMNQPQHF. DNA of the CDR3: TGTGCCAGCAGTGAAGTTGGGACCCTTATGAATCAGCCCCAGCATTTT.

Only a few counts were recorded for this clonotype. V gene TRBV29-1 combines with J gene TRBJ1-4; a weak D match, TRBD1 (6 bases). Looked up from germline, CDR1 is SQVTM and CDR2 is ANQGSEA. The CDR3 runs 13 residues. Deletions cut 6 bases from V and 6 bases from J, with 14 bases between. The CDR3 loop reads CSVKDSRHEKLFF. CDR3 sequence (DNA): TGCAGCGTGAAGGACAGCAGACATGAAAAACTGTTTTTT.

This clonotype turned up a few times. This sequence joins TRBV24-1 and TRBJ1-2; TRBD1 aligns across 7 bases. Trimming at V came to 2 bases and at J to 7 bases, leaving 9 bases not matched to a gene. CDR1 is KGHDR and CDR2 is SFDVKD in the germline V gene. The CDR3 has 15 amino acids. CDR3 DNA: TGTGCCACCAGTGATTCCATGACAGGGAAAGGTGGCTACACCTTC. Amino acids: CATSDSMTGKGGYTF.

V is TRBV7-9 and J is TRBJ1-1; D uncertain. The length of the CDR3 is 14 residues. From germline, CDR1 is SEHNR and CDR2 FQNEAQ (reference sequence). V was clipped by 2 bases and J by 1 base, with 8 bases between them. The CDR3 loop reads CASSLNLENTEAFF. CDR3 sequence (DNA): TGTGCCAGCAGCTTAAACCTGGAGAACACTGAAGCTTTCTTT.

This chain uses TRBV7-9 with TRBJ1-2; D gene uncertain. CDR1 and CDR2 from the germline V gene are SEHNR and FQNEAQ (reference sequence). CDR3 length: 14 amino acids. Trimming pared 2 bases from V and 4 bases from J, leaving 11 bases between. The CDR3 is CASSLLESSYGYTF. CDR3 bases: TGTGCCAGCAGCTTATTGGAGAGCTCCTATGGCTACACCTTC.